This T cell receptor beta chain was recovered during a study of blood T cell repertoires in COVID-19. Background on the study: Sites in the United States, Italy and Spain provided acute and convalescent COVID-19 samples. PBMCs, B-cell-depleted T cells, or T cells provided the cDNA or gDNA that made up the material.

Remarks on this clone: An end of the junction differs from the germline gene, which may be a read error.

Germline loops: CDR1 SNHLY, CDR2 FYNNEI. The CDR3 extends over 15 amino acids. Original data processing: Amplification of reference gene primers was used by the study to estimate nucleated cell counts. Generated by immunoSEQ multiplex PCR, the TCRdb table keeps only in-frame clones and is missing some. V and J calls and clone size are as listed in that table; D and trimming were resolved from the DNA. The sample contains 150,000 to 160,000 clones, about 79% of which appear only once. The chain has TRBV2 and TRBJ1-3; 7 nucleotides match TRBD1. This TCR came from a woman in her forties or fifties with acute or convalescent COVID-19. Material for sequencing was peripheral blood. CDR3 DNA: TGTGCCAGCGATCGACAGGGAGGAAGAGGAAGCACCATATATTTT. Translation gives CASDRQGGRGSTIYF.